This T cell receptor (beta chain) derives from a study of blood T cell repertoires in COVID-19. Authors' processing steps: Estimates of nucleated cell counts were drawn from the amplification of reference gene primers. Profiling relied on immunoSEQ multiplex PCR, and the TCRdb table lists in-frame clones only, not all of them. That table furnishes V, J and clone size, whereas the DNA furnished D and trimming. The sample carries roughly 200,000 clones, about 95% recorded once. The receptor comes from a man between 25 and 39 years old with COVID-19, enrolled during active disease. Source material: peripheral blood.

In nucleotides, the CDR3 is TGTGCCAGCAGTTTGCCGGTACAGGGGTATCGCAATCAGCCCCAGCATTTT. Residues: CASSLPVQGYRNQPQHF. The chain carries TRBV28 and TRBJ1-5; 7 bases line up with TRBD1. Germline V gives CDR1 MDHEN, CDR2 SYDVKM. This CDR3 is 17 amino acids long. With 3 bases clipped from V and 2 bases from J, the junction kept 10 bases outside the gene matches. The complete variable domain, with remaining parts taken from reference TRBV28 and TRBJ1-5, reads DVKVTQSSRYLVKRTGEKVFLECVQDMDHENMFWYRQDPGLGLRLIYFSYDVKMKEKGDIPEGYSVSREKKERFSLILESASTNQTSMYLCASSLPVQGYRNQPQHFGDGTRLSIL.